This TCR beta chain was observed in a study of blood T cell repertoires in COVID-19. Across the whole study: The United States, Italy and Spain provided the acute and convalescent COVID-19 samples. PBMCs, B-cell-depleted T cells, or T cells provided the cDNA or gDNA that made up the material.

As originally analysed: Estimation of nucleated cell counts was performed using reference gene primer amplification. Generated by immunoSEQ multiplex PCR, the TCRdb table keeps only in-frame clones and is missing some. Clonal size and the V and J genes are those of that table, whereas D and trimming came from the DNA. This table has more than 200,000 clones, about 85% appearing once. The CDR3 loop spans 19 amino acids. The germline V gene has CDR1 LNHDA and CDR2 SQIVND (reference sequence). J lost 0 bases, V lost 2 bases, and 14 bases had no gene match. The chain has TRBV19 and TRBJ2-7; 9 bases are shared with TRBD1. Sample: peripheral blood. This receptor was obtained from a man aged 65 to 79 with acute or convalescent COVID-19. CDR3 sequence (DNA): TGTGCCAGTAGTATAACATTCGGGACAGGGTACCGCGGCTCCTACGAGCAGTACTTC. It yields the protein CASSITFGTGYRGSYEQYF. The full variable domain, with the rest looked up from reference TRBV19 and TRBJ2-7, is DGGITQSPKYLFRKEGQNVTLSCEQNLNHDAMYWYRQDPGQGLRLIYYSQIVNDFQKGDIAEGYSVSREKKESFPLTVTSAQKNPTAFYLCASSITFGTGYRGSYEQYFGPGTRLTVT.